Presented here are 10 T cell receptor beta chains from one specimen sequenced in a study of cytomegalovirus exposure and HLA in healthy donors. The PCR employed 60 Vbeta primers together with 13 Jbeta primers. Method: immunoSEQ multiplex PCR; TCRdb's copy keeps in-frame clones and lacks some. The sample gives around 110,000 clones, 70% to 80% of which show up once; less than 3.5% is in the top ten. The sequenced sample consisted of PBMCs. The receptors were gathered from a female donor in good health and CMV-seronegative.

The chain links TRBV4-2 to TRBJ1-1, with 9 positions matching TRBD1. V lost 4 bases, J lost 6 bases, and 3 bases stayed unmatched. This CDR3 is built from 13 residues. Looked up from germline, CDR1 is LGHNA and CDR2 is YNFKEQ. DNA for the CDR3: TGTGCCAGCAGCCCTCGGGACAGGGCTGAAGCTTTCTTT. Translated: CASSPRDRAEAFF.

The gene calls are TRBV7-3 and TRBJ2-7; 7 bases match TRBD2. Germline V CDR1 and CDR2: SGHTA, FQGTGA. J was trimmed by 7 bases and V by 5 bases; bases with no gene match: 8. The CDR3 is 13 amino acids. CDR3 in amino acids: CASSPGGGREQYF. The CDR3 DNA reads as TGTGCCAGCAGCCCGGGAGGAGGGCGGGAGCAGTACTTC.

The chain recombines TRBV7-2 with TRBJ2-7, with D perhaps TRBD2 (6 bases). The length of the CDR3 is 15 residues. The V gene lost 1 base and the J gene lost 4 bases, with 14 bases spanning the gap. Germline V gene lookup returns CDR1 SGHTA and CDR2 FQGNSA. CDR3: CASSLGKTRGYEQYF. As DNA, the CDR3 is TGTGCCAGCAGCTTAGGCAAGACTAGAGGATACGAGCAGTACTTC.

This chain connects TRBV7-9 to TRBJ1-5; 7 bases agree with TRBD1. The germline V gene encodes CDR1 SEHNR and CDR2 FQNEAQ (reference sequence). The CDR3 is 14 residues long. V trimming: 5 bases; J trimming: 4 bases; junction bases outside the gene matches: 5. Here the CDR3 DNA reads TGTGCCAGCAGCAGCGGACAGGAAAATCAGCCCCAGCATTTT. It specifies CASSSGQENQPQHF.

The chain recombines TRBV19 with TRBJ1-5; the D gene is possibly TRBD1 (6 bases). Trimming removed 1 base at V and 7 bases at J, with 20 bases between. The length of the CDR3 is 17 residues. CDR1 is LNHDA and CDR2 is SQIVND in the germline V gene (reference sequence). The DNA for the CDR3 is TGTGCCAGTAGTATAGCCCCGTCAACAGGGTATGCGCAGCCCCAGCATTTT. It codes for CASSIAPSTGYAQPQHF.

The rearrangement joins TRBV10-2 to TRBJ2-1; the match to TRBD1 covers 10 bases. The CDR3 extends over 16 amino acids. CDR1 WSHSY and CDR2 SAAADI come from the germline V gene. V trimming: 6 bases; J trimming: 0 bases; junction bases outside the gene matches: 5. CDR3 DNA: TGCGCCAGCAGCACCGACAGGGGGCGCTCCTACAATGAGCAGTTCTTC. Its translation is CASSTDRGRSYNEQFF.

The rearrangement links TRBV13 to TRBJ2-2; 8 nucleotides agree with TRBD2. V was pared by 5 bases and J by 4 bases, with 12 bases of the junction left unmatched. The CDR3 runs 17 residues. Germline assignment: CDR1 PRHDT and CDR2 FYEKMQ (reference sequence). The CDR3 protein is CASSRKSGGTLTGELFF. CDR3 nucleotides: TGTGCCAGCAGCCGGAAGTCGGGGGGGACCCTCACCGGGGAGCTGTTTTTT.

The V and J genes are TRBV28 and TRBJ2-1; D is possibly TRBD2 (6 bases). V lost 7 bases, J lost 9 bases, and 22 bases lay in between. Germline CDR1 and CDR2: MDHEN and SYDVKM. CDR3 length equals 15 residues. The CDR3 sequence: CASTKRAGPRSEQFF. In DNA, the CDR3 is TGTGCCAGCACAAAAAGGGCGGGACCTCGGAGTGAGCAGTTCTTC.

V gene TRBV5-1 combines with J gene TRBJ2-5, with a weak D call TRBD1 (6 bases). The V gene's germline CDR1 is SGHRS and CDR2 YFSETQ. V dropped 3 bases and J dropped 2 bases, with 11 bases sitting between them. The CDR3 length is 14 residues. The CDR3 here is CASSSEDSQETQYF. Written as DNA, the CDR3 is TGCGCCAGCAGCTCGGAGGACAGTCAAGAGACCCAGTACTTC. The variable domain in full, with the rest retrieved from reference TRBV5-1 and TRBJ2-5, is KAGVTQTPRYLIKTRGQQVTLSCSPISGHRSVSWYQQTPGQGLQFLFEYFSETQRNKGNFPGRFSGRQFSNSRSEMNVSTLELGDSALYLCASSSEDSQETQYFGPGTRLLVL.

The V and J genes are TRBV19 and TRBJ2-1, with TRBD2 matching 8 bases. The CDR3 sequence is 14 residues long. J lost 9 bases, V lost 5 bases, and 9 bases had no gene match. Germline CDR1 is LNHDA and CDR2 is SQIVND (reference sequence). CDR3 in amino acids: CASSRRVAGSEQFF. Here the CDR3 DNA reads TGTGCCAGTAGTCGTCGAGTAGCGGGATCTGAGCAGTTCTTC.